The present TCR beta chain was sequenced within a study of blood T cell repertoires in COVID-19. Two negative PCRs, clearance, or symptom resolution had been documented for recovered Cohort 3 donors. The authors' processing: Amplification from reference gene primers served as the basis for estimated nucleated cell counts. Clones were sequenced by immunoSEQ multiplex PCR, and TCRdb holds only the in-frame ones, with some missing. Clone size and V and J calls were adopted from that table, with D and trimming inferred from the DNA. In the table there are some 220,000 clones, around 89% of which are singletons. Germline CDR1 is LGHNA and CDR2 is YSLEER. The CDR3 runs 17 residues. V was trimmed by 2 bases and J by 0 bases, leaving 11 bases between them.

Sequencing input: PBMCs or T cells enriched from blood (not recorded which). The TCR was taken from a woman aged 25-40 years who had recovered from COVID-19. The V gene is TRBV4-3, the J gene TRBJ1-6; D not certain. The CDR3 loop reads CASSQREASSYNSPLHF. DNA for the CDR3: TGCGCCAGCAGCCAAAGGGAGGCGAGCTCCTATAATTCACCCCTCCACTTT.